Presented here are 23 T cell receptor beta chains from one specimen sequenced in a study of blood T cell repertoires in COVID-19. Libraries were prepared by immunoSEQ multiplex PCR; TCRdb keeps only in-frame clonotypes and omits some of them. Of roughly 200,000 clones listed, approximately 83% are singletons. The material sequenced was peripheral blood. The origin of the receptors is a man aged 50-59 years with active or convalescent COVID-19.

The chain couples TRBV30 to TRBJ1-5; 8 bases line up with TRBD1. Germline trimming cut 2 bases from V and 5 bases from J; bases unmatched to any gene: 2. This CDR3 region has 13 residues. Germline V gene sequence: CDR1 GTSNPN, CDR2 SVGIG (reference sequence). This CDR3 reads CAWSTDRDQPQHF. The CDR3 DNA is TGTGCCTGGAGTACGGACAGGGATCAGCCCCAGCATTTT.

This clone has a single count. CDR3 in amino acids: CASSVVANYGYTF. The CDR3 DNA reads as TGTGCCAGCAGCGTAGTAGCAAACTATGGCTACACCTTC. The V gene is TRBV9, the J gene TRBJ1-2; D is ambiguous. Trimming stripped 0 bases from V and 2 bases from J, with 5 bases between. The germline CDR1 and CDR2 sequences are SGDLS and YYNGEE. This CDR3 is 13 amino acids long.

This chain uses TRBV2 with TRBJ2-1; 7 bases line up with TRBD2. Germline CDR1 and CDR2: SNHLY and FYNNEI. Trimming at V came to 1 base and at J to 0 bases, leaving 3 bases not matched to a gene. The length of the CDR3 is 16 residues. The CDR3 region is CASSEGRTSSYNEQFF. DNA of the CDR3: TGTGCCAGCAGTGAAGGGCGGACTAGCTCCTACAATGAGCAGTTCTTC. The full variable domain, completed using reference TRBV2 and TRBJ2-1, is EPEVTQTPSHQVTQMGQEVILRCVPISNHLYFYWYRQILGQKVEFLVSFYNNEISEKSEIFDDQFSVERPDGSNFTLKIRSTKLEDSAMYFCASSEGRTSSYNEQFFGPGTRLTVL.

The chain recombines TRBV28 with TRBJ1-1, with a weak D call TRBD1 (6 bases). V lost 5 bases to trimming and J lost 3 bases, with 10 bases between them. The CDR3 extends over 13 amino acids. The germline V gene encodes CDR1 MDHEN and CDR2 SYDVKM. CDR3 DNA: TGTGCCAGCAGTGAGTACAGGGACACTGAAGCTTTCTTT. Residues: CASSEYRDTEAFF.

This clone was found a few times. V is TRBV9 and J is TRBJ1-1; unclear D gene. Per the germline V gene, CDR1 is SGDLS and CDR2 is YYNGEE. The V and J ends lost 4 bases and 0 bases respectively, with 7 bases between them. The CDR3 is 13 amino acids. CDR3 nucleotide sequence: TGTGCCAGCAGCTTAGAGCTGAACACTGAAGCTTTCTTT. Translation: CASSLELNTEAFF.

The chain has TRBV2 and TRBJ2-2, with 15 bases lining up with TRBD2. The CDR3 spans 20 residues. Germline V gene lookup returns CDR1 SNHLY and CDR2 FYNNEI. V lost 5 bases, J lost 0 bases, and 10 bases stayed unmatched. This CDR3 reads CASSWTSGGEPAANTGELFF. CDR3 in DNA: TGTGCCAGCAGTTGGACTAGCGGGGGGGAGCCGGCGGCGAACACCGGGGAGCTGTTTTTT.

V gene TRBV5-4 combines with J gene TRBJ2-7; D uncertain. CDR1 and CDR2 from the germline V gene are SGHNT and YYREEE (reference sequence). The CDR3 consists of 13 residues. The ends were cut back, 0 bases at V and 5 bases at J, with 9 bases in the middle. The CDR3: CASSLVQSDEQYF. The CDR3 DNA sequence: TGTGCCAGCAGCTTGGTTCAGTCCGACGAGCAGTACTTC. The complete variable domain, with remaining parts taken from reference TRBV5-4 and TRBJ2-7, reads ETGVTQSPTHLIKTRGQQVTLRCSSQSGHNTVSWYQQALGQGPQFIFQYYREEENGRGNFPPRFSGLQFPNYSSELNVNALELDDSALYLCASSLVQSDEQYFGPGTRLTVT.

This chain joins TRBV4-2 and TRBJ1-1; 9 bases align to TRBD1. The CDR3 spans 14 residues. V gave up 0 bases and J gave up 6 bases; unmatched junction bases: 2. Germline V gene sequence: CDR1 LGHNA, CDR2 YNFKEQ. CDR3 amino acids: CASSQEGQGSEAFF. In DNA form, the CDR3 reads TGTGCCAGCAGCCAAGAAGGACAGGGGTCTGAAGCTTTCTTT.

The chain joins TRBV2 to TRBJ2-6; perhaps TRBD1 as D (5 bases). Trimming removed 6 bases at V and 0 bases at J, with 9 bases between. This CDR3 contains 15 residues. Germline V CDR1 and CDR2: SNHLY, FYNNEI. The CDR3 loop reads CASSRQSSGANVLTF. The CDR3 DNA is TGTGCCAGCAGCCGACAGTCCTCTGGGGCCAACGTCCTGACTTTC.

The genes are TRBV10-3 and TRBJ2-7, with a tentative D call TRBD2 (6 bases). The CDR3 loop spans 14 amino acids. Trimming took 4 bases from V and 2 from J, leaving 12 bases between them. CDR1 ENHRY and CDR2 SYGVKD come from the germline V gene. CDR3 in amino acids: CAISASGSPYEQYF. The CDR3, as DNA: TGTGCCATCAGTGCCAGCGGGTCACCCTACGAGCAGTACTTC.

The chain is built from TRBV18 and TRBJ2-5; D perhaps matches TRBD2 (6 bases). CDR3 length equals 14 residues. Germline V gives CDR1 KGHSH, CDR2 LQKENI. Between the trimmed V and J ends, which lost 3 bases and 5 bases, there was a span of 13 bases. CDR3 sequence: CASSPRGRRETQYF. In DNA, the CDR3 is TGTGCCAGCTCACCCCGGGGGAGGAGGGAGACCCAGTACTTC.

The J gene is TRBJ2-5, the V gene TRBV29-1, with TRBD1 identical over 9 bases. The CDR3 consists of 13 residues. The junction had 6 bases not matched to a gene; V was cut back by 6 bases and J by 4 bases. Germline V gene data show CDR1 as SQVTM and CDR2 as ANQGSEA. The CDR3, as DNA: TGCAGCGTCGCGGACAGGGGTGGAGAGACCCAGTACTTC. Protein: CSVADRGGETQYF.

This rearrangement joins TRBV19 to TRBJ2-7; the D gene is possibly TRBD2 (6 bases). The CDR3 runs to 15 residues. Looked up from germline, CDR1 is LNHDA and CDR2 is SQIVND (reference sequence). Trimming took 1 base from V and 4 from J, leaving 14 bases between them. For the CDR3, the DNA is TGTGCCAGTAGTATAGGCGCGGGGCGCGCTTACGAGCAGTACTTC. Protein: CASSIGAGRAYEQYF.

This clone was seen only once. The chain's CDR3 is CASSDRNNEQFF. In DNA, the CDR3 is TGTGCCAGCAGCGACAGGAACAATGAGCAGTTCTTC. V usage is TRBV9 and J usage is TRBJ2-1, with D possibly matching TRBD1 (5 bases). The V end was cut by 3 bases, the J end by 5 bases, with 6 bases between. Germline CDR1 reads SGDLS; CDR2 reads YYNGEE. The CDR3 is 12 residues long.

CDR3 coding DNA: TGTGCCACCGGACAGAGCTCCTATAATTCACCCCTCCACTTT. This sequence encodes CATGQSSYNSPLHF. The chain uses TRBV15 and TRBJ1-6; tentative D call: TRBD1 (6 bases). This CDR3 contains 14 residues. V was pared by 8 bases and J by 0 bases, with 8 bases between. CDR1 and CDR2 (germline): LNHNV, YYDKDF (reference sequence).

The chain is built from TRBV2 and TRBJ1-2; TRBD1 aligns across 11 bases. Germline CDR1 reads SNHLY; CDR2 reads FYNNEI. The V and J ends lost 6 bases and 6 bases, in that order; junction bases with no gene match: 6. The CDR3 is 14 residues long. In DNA form, the CDR3 reads TGTGCCAGCAGATTCCCGGGACAGGGGGATGGCTACACCTTC. Amino acid sequence: CASRFPGQGDGYTF.

This clone was recorded only once. The CDR3: CARDRETYEQYF. The DNA for the CDR3 is TGTGCCAGAGATCGAGAAACCTACGAGCAGTACTTC. J is TRBJ2-7 and V is TRBV6-7; the D is unclear. TRBV6-7 has ORF status, its function being uncertain. Trimming pared 9 bases from V and 2 bases from J, leaving 11 bases between. The CDR3 has 12 residues.

The chain joins TRBV20-1 to TRBJ2-1; 12 bases are shared with TRBD2. CDR1 DFQATT and CDR2 SNEGSKA come from the germline V gene (reference sequence). This CDR3 is 15 amino acids long. The V gene end was trimmed by 3 bases and the J gene end by 8 bases; junction bases not matched to a gene: 8. CDR3 loop: CSASAPSGGAYEQFF. In DNA, the CDR3 is TGCAGTGCTAGTGCCCCTAGCGGGGGGGCATATGAGCAGTTCTTC.

CDR3 residues: CASSPPGGSGANVLTF. The CDR3 bases are TGCGCCAGCAGCCCCCCCGGAGGCTCTGGGGCCAACGTCCTGACTTTC. The chain links TRBV5-1 to TRBJ2-6; D may be TRBD2 (5 bases). Looked up from germline, CDR1 is SGHRS and CDR2 is YFSETQ. CDR3 length: 16 amino acids. Trimming cost V 4 bases and J 0 bases, with 11 bases left between them.

This chain connects TRBV25-1 to TRBJ2-5, with TRBD2 matching 7 bases. The V gene end was trimmed by 1 base and the J gene end by 4 bases; junction bases not matched to a gene: 6. Looked up from germline, CDR1 is MGHDK and CDR2 is SYGVNS. The CDR3 is made up of 15 amino acids. Written as DNA, the CDR3 is TGTGCCAGCAGTGAATTAATGGGCGGGGGAGAGACCCAGTACTTC. Translating gives CASSELMGGGETQYF.

This rearrangement joins TRBV2 to TRBJ2-1, with 7 bases matching TRBD2. This CDR3 has 14 residues. Germline trimming cut 8 bases from V and 7 bases from J; bases unmatched to any gene: 11. Germline CDR1 and CDR2: SNHLY and FYNNEI. CDR3 sequence (DNA): TGTGCCAGCGGGCGGGAGAGCTTTAGGAATGAGCAGTTCTTC. Translation: CASGRESFRNEQFF.

The rearrangement uses TRBV3-1 (or the pseudogene TRBV3-2) and TRBJ2-7; D remains unclear. The CDR3 contains 14 residues. V lost 3 bases to trimming and J lost 1 base, with 10 bases between them. The V gene's germline CDR1 is LGHDT and CDR2 YNNKEL (reference sequence). The CDR3 reads CASSHLQVSYEQYF. The CDR3 DNA reads as TGTGCCAGCAGCCACTTACAAGTTTCCTACGAGCAGTACTTC.

The rearrangement joins TRBV2 to TRBJ2-6; 7 positions match TRBD1. With V trimmed by 6 bases and J by 2 bases, 1 base remained unmatched. Germline CDR1 is SNHLY and CDR2 is FYNNEI. This CDR3 has 14 amino acids. DNA of the CDR3: TGTGCCAGCAGCGACAGGGCTGGGGCCAACGTCCTGACTTTC. Protein sequence: CASSDRAGANVLTF. Supplemented by reference TRBV2 and TRBJ2-6, the full variable domain reads EPEVTQTPSHQVTQMGQEVILRCVPISNHLYFYWYRQILGQKVEFLVSFYNNEISEKSEIFDDQFSVERPDGSNFTLKIRSTKLEDSAMYFCASSDRAGANVLTFGAGSRLTVL.